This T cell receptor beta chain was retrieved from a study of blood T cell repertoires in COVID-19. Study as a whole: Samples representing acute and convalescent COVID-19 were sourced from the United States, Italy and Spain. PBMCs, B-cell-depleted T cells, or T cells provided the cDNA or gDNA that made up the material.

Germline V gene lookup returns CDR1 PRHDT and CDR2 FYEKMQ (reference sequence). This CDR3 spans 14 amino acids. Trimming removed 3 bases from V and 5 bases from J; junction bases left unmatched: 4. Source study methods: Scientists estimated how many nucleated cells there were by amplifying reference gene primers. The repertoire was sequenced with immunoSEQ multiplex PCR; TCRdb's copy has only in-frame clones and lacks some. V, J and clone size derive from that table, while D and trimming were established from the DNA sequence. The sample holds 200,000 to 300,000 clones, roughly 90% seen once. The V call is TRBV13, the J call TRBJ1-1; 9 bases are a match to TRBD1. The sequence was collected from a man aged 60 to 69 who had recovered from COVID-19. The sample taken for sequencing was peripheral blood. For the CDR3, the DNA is TGTGCCAGCAGCTTGTGGGACAGGGAAACTGAAGCTTTCTTT. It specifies CASSLWDRETEAFF.